Sequencing of this T cell receptor (beta chain) was carried out in a study of blood T cell repertoires in COVID-19. Overall study context: Nucleic acid was either cDNA or gDNA, and it came from T cells, B-cell-depleted T cells, or PBMCs.

In the authors' methods: Counts of nucleated cells, estimated from reference gene primer amplification, were obtained. The assay was immunoSEQ multiplex PCR, and TCRdb's table has in-frame clones only and misses some. Clone size and V and J calls were adopted from that table, with D and trimming inferred from the DNA. Here the sample spans about 140,000 clones, 80% to 85% being singletons. This clone was seen more than once but under ten times. The CDR3 extends over 15 amino acids. Looked up from germline, CDR1 is MNHEY and CDR2 is SVGAGI. The ends were cut back, 0 bases at V and 5 bases at J, with 13 bases in the middle.

Sequenced input: peripheral blood. This receptor was obtained from a woman older than 75 with acute or convalescent COVID-19. This rearrangement joins TRBV6-5 to TRBJ2-5, with D possibly TRBD1 on 8 matching bases. This chain's CDR3 is CASSYSGQGGETQYF. CDR3 sequence (DNA): TGTGCCAGCAGTTACTCAGGACAGGGAGGGGAGACCCAGTACTTC.